This T cell receptor (beta chain) stems from a study of T cells after yellow fever vaccination. Study results and limitations: Post-booster repertoires again held most primary-vaccination clones (about 95% CD4, 80% to 90% CD8). Contaminants from the bulk population, in the form of abundant clonotypes, could be found in FACS-sorted repertoires.

V shed 1 base and J 4 bases; nucleotides not matched to a gene: 21. This CDR3 comprises 21 residues. Template switching by 5'RACE produced TCR cDNA, adding a universal primer site and UMIs. TCRdb ran MiXCR on the 5' RACE reads and lists one entry per CDR3 protein. Of under 300,000 distinct CDR3 sequences in the sample, less than 8.5% were seen once. With respect to this clonotype: Its antigen is not identified.

The specimen comprised CD4+ T cells sorted from PBMCs, sampled 15 days after the yellow fever booster vaccination. The chain is built from TRBV23-1 and TRBJ1-5; TRBD1 agrees at 8 bases. TRBV23-1 is assigned to the ORF class and has an uncertain function. This sequence was found in a young man who received the YFV17D yellow fever vaccine. The chain's CDR3 is CASSQWPPGQDRRPLNQPQHF. The CDR3 DNA is TGCGCCAGCAGTCAATGGCCTCCGGGACAGGATAGGAGACCCCTGAATCAGCCCCAGCATTTT.